Listed below are T cell receptor beta chains from one sample, sequenced in a study of beta chain bispecific antibodies for T cell cancers. TCRdb recomputed calls from the 5' RACE reads with MiXCR, one row per CDR3 protein. The sample lists tens of thousands of distinct CDR3 sequences; about 2.7% were seen once. Their antigens remain unidentified. Sequencing used healthy donor T cells cultured with leukemia cells. These receptors were collected from a human donor in good health. Some clones in this sample may be carry-over from other donors' samples. Each CDR3 is given with its conserved first and last residue. A D gene is named only where the DNA matches it firmly. Where a row states a size, it is once, few, many or the class of an expanded clone; other rows omit it.

j_call clone_size v_call d_call cdr3_aa cdr3_nt
TRBJ1-5 many TRBV19 TRBD1 CASSATGKGNQPQHF TGTGCCAGTAGTGCGACAGGGAAGGGCAATCAGCCCCAGCATTTT
TRBJ1-1 NA TRBV30 NA CAWGEGMNTEAFF TGTGCCTGGGGGGAAGGAATGAACACTGAAGCTTTCTTT
TRBJ1-1 many TRBV28 NA CASSLFLAEAFF TGTGCCAGCAGTTTATTTTTAGCTGAAGCTTTCTTT
TRBJ2-1 NA TRBV18 TRBD2 CASSPASSRGGLLEQFF TGTGCCAGCTCACCCGCCTCCTCCCGGGGGGGCTTACTCGAGCAGTTCTTC
TRBJ2-7 many TRBV27 NA CASSFGTDTYEQYF TGTGCCAGCAGTTTTGGGACGGATACCTACGAGCAGTACTTC
TRBJ2-7 few TRBV19 NA CASSWTPGSYEQYF TGTGCCAGTAGTTGGACTCCCGGCTCCTACGAGCAGTACTTC
TRBJ2-7 many TRBV6-5 TRBD1 CASSNPGTGGVYEQYF TGTGCCAGCAGTAACCCCGGGACAGGGGGTGTCTACGAGCAGTACTTC
TRBJ1-2 many TRBV7-8 TRBD1 CASSVGTAYGYTF TGTGCCAGCAGCGTTGGGACAGCCTATGGCTACACCTTC
TRBJ1-1 NA TRBV7-3 NA CASSQTRNTEAFF TGTGCCAGCAGCCAAACCCGGAACACTGAAGCTTTCTTT
TRBJ1-2 many TRBV20-1 TRBD1 CSARDMTGGYGYTF TGCAGTGCTAGAGATATGACAGGGGGCTATGGCTACACCTTC
TRBJ2-3 many TRBV4-1 NA CASSQGGTEDTQYF TGCGCCAGCAGCCAAGGCGGGACTGAAGATACGCAGTATTTT
TRBJ2-5 many TRBV7-3 TRBD1 CASSSGQGETQYF TGTGCCAGCAGTTCCGGACAGGGTGAGACCCAGTACTTC
TRBJ1-5 many TRBV7-9 TRBD1 CASSQGGGPQHF TGTGCCAGCAGCCAGGGGGGAGGGCCCCAGCATTTT
TRBJ1-5 many TRBV28 NA CASSFGQPQHF TGTGCCAGCAGTTTCGGGCAGCCCCAGCATTTT
TRBJ1-5 many TRBV7-8 NA CASSLVQGDQPQHF TGTGCCAGCAGCTTAGTACAGGGCGATCAGCCCCAGCATTTT
TRBJ1-2 many TRBV7-9 NA CASSLAVDGYTF TGTGCCAGCAGCTTGGCAGTCGATGGCTACACCTTC
TRBJ1-2 few TRBV30 NA CAWRGSNYGYTF TGTGCCTGGAGGGGGTCGAACTATGGCTACACCTTC
TRBJ1-6 NA TRBV5-1 NA CASSRSNDPSSPLHF TGCGCCAGCAGTCGGTCGAACGATCCGAGTTCACCCCTCCACTTT
TRBJ2-1 many TRBV5-4 TRBD1 CASSLRWDRNNEQFF TGTGCCAGCAGCTTAAGATGGGACAGGAACAATGAGCAGTTCTTC
TRBJ2-5 few TRBV20-1 NA CSAIADFVETQYF TGCAGTGCAATCGCGGATTTTGTGGAGACCCAGTACTTC
TRBJ1-1 many TRBV18 NA CASSPGQNTEAFF TGTGCCAGCTCACCAGGGCAGAACACTGAAGCTTTCTTT
TRBJ2-4 many TRBV11-2 TRBD2 CASSSASGGLKNIQYF TGTGCCAGCAGCTCTGCTAGCGGGGGGCTCAAAAACATTCAGTACTTC
TRBJ2-2 many TRBV7-2 NA CASSVATGTNTGELFF TGTGCCAGCAGCGTAGCAACCGGGACAAACACCGGGGAGCTGTTTTTT
TRBJ2-7 many TRBV30 NA CAWSTGSSYEQYF TGTGCCTGGAGTACAGGTAGCTCCTACGAGCAGTACTTC
TRBJ2-2 NA TRBV5-1 NA CASSFSASGVGLNTGELFF TGCGCCAGCAGCTTTTCGGCGTCTGGGGTAGGATTGAACACCGGGGAGCTGTTTTTT
TRBJ2-7 many TRBV2 NA CASSEYGTEPYEQYF TGTGCCAGCAGTGAATATGGGACTGAACCCTACGAGCAGTACTTC
TRBJ2-7 medium-sized TRBV11-2 NA CASSLGGGYEQYF TGTGCCAGCAGCTTAGGAGGCGGGTACGAGCAGTACTTC
TRBJ2-5 medium-sized TRBV20-1 TRBD1 CSARGGTGRVETQYF TGCAGTGCTAGAGGTGGGACAGGGCGGGTAGAGACCCAGTACTTC